This entry is about one T cell receptor beta chain. What it recognizes is unknown. Assay: immunoSEQ multiplex PCR; the TCRdb copy retains only in-frame clones and omits some. Of approximately 190,000 clones listed, over 70% were seen once; the top ten hold less than 3%. The data were taken from a study of T cell responses to AZD1222 COVID-19 vaccine. Study-wide findings and caveats: At study baseline, merely five or six AZD1222 recipients were seropositive. Every sample of the repertoires postdated the peak T cell response. Nearly half of spike-specific TCRs reportedly go after variant regions that carry no mutations.

Germline loops: CDR1 SGHTA, CDR2 FQGTGA. V lost 4 bases, J lost 0 bases, and 4 bases stayed unmatched. The CDR3 is made up of 16 amino acids. The receptor comes from an adult in good health. V and J are TRBV7-3 and TRBJ2-2, with TRBD2 matching 8 bases. The sample was peripheral blood, taken on day 0 of MenACWY control vaccination. The CDR3 protein is CASSSKAGANTGELFF. In DNA form, the CDR3 reads TGTGCCAGCAGCTCCAAAGCGGGAGCGAACACCGGGGAGCTGTTTTTT.